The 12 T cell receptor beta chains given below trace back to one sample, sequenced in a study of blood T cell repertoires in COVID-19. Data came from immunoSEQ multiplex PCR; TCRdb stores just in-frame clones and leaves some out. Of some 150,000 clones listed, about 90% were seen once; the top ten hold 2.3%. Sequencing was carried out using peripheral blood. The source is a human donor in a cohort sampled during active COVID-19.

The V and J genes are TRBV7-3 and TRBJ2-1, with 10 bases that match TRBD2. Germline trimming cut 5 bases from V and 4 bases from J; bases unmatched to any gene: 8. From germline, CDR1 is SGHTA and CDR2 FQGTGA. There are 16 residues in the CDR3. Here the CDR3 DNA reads TGTGCCAGCAGCGCCCACGGGACTAGCGAGTACAATGAGCAGTTCTTC. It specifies CASSAHGTSEYNEQFF.

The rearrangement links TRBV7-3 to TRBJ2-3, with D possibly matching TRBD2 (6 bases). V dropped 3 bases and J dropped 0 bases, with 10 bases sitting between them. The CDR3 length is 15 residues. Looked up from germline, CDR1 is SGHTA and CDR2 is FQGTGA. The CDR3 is CASSFSGTSTDTQYF. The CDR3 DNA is TGTGCCAGCAGCTTTAGCGGTACTAGCACAGATACGCAGTATTTT.

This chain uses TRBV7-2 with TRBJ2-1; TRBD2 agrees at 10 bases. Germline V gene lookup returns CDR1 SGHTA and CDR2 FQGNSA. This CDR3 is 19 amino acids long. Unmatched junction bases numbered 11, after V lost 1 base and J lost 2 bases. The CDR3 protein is CASSLEGRTSGGPYNEQFF. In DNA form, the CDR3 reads TGTGCCAGCAGCTTAGAGGGGAGGACTAGCGGTGGACCCTACAATGAGCAGTTCTTC.

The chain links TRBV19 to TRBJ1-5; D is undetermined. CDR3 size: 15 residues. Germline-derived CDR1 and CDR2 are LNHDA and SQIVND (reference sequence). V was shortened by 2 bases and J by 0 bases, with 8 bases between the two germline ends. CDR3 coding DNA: TGTGCCAGTAGTATAAGCCCGCTTAGCAATCAGCCCCAGCATTTT. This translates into CASSISPLSNQPQHF.

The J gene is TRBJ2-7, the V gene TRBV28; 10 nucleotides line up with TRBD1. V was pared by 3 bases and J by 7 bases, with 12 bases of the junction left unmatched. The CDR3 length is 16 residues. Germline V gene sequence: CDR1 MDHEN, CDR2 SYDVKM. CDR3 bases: TGTGCCAGCAGTTTGACCGGGACAGGGGCGTGGAGAGAGCAGTACTTC. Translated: CASSLTGTGAWREQYF.

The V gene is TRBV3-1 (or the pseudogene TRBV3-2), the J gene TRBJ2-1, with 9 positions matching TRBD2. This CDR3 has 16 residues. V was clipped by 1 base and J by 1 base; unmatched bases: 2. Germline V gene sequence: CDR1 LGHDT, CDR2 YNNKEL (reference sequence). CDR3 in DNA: TGTGCCAGCAGCCAAGGAGCGGGGGGATCCTACAATGAGCAGTTCTTC. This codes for CASSQGAGGSYNEQFF.

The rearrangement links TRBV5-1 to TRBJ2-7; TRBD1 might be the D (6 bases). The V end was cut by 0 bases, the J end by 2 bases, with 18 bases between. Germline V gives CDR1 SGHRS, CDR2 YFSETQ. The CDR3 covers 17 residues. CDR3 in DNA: TGCGCCAGCAGCTTGGAGCCCCCGCGGCAGGGGCCCTACGAGCAGTACTTC. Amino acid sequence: CASSLEPPRQGPYEQYF.

CDR3 in DNA: TGTGCCAGCCGCCGGGGTGAGGAGACCCAGTACTTC. It encodes CASRRGEETQYF. The V and J genes are TRBV6-6 and TRBJ2-5; tentative D call: TRBD2 (5 bases). The V gene lost 8 bases and the J gene lost 5 bases, with 12 bases spanning the gap. The CDR3 runs 12 residues. Per germline, CDR1 MNHNY and CDR2 SVGAGI (reference sequence).

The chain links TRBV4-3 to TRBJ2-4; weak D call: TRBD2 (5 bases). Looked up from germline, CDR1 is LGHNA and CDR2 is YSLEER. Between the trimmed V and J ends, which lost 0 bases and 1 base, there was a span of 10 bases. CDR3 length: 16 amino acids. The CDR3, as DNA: TGCGCCAGCAGCCAAGAGGGAAGAGGGGCCAAAAACATTCAGTACTTC. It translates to CASSQEGRGAKNIQYF.

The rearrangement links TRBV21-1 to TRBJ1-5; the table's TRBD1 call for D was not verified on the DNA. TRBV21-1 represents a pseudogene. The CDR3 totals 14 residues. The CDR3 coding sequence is TGTGCCGCCTGGAAGGCAGGGGAAGATCAGCCCCAGCATTTT. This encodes CAAWKAGEDQPQHF.

In DNA form, the CDR3 reads TGTGCCAGCAGCCGACAGGTCTCCTACGAGCAGTACTTC. Its protein product is CASSRQVSYEQYF. The chain has TRBV11-2 and TRBJ2-7, with a tentative D call TRBD1 (6 bases). The germline V gene encodes CDR1 SGHAT and CDR2 FQNNGV. The CDR3 is 13 amino acids. Deletions cut 5 bases from V and 0 bases from J, with 8 bases between.

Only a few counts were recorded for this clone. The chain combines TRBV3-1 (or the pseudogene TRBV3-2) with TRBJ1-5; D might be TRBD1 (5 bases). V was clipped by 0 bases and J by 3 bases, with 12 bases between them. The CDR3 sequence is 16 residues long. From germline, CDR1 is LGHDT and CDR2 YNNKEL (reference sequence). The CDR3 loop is CASSQDFPGVNQPQHF. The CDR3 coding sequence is TGTGCCAGCAGCCAAGACTTTCCGGGGGTCAATCAGCCCCAGCATTTT.